This is a list of T cell receptor beta chains from one sample in a study of spatial heterogeneity in lung cancer. MiXCR was run by TCRdb on the 5' RACE reads, yielding one entry per CDR3 protein. The sample has 20,000 to 25,000 distinct CDR3 sequences; under 3.5% are singletons. The material sequenced was lung tumor tissue, taken at surgery. Receptors originate from a male donor with early-stage non-small cell lung cancer. Both conserved end residues are part of each CDR3. The D gene is left open where the match is weak. Each size is once, few or many counts, or a class when the clone is expanded.

D	J	size	V	CDR3	DNA
.	TRBJ2-1	many	TRBV11-2	CASSARTRYNEQFF	TGTGCCAGCAGCGCCCGGACTCGCTACAATGAGCAGTTCTTC
TRBD2	TRBJ2-2	many	TRBV6-5	CASSYRGLEMNTGELFF	TGTGCCAGCAGTTACCGCGGACTAGAAATGAACACCGGGGAGCTGTTTTTT
.	TRBJ2-7	many	TRBV13	CASSTGALGRAYEQYF	TGTGCCAGCAGCACCGGGGCCTTAGGAAGGGCCTACGAGCAGTACTTC
TRBD1	TRBJ1-1	medium-sized	TRBV6-1	CASSWTGGAETEAFF	TGTGCCAGCTCTTGGACAGGGGGCGCGGAGACTGAAGCTTTCTTT
.	TRBJ1-1	many	TRBV20-1	CSALIQDIGSEAFF	TGCAGTGCTCTAATACAGGATATTGGCTCTGAAGCTTTCTTT
.	TRBJ1-2	many	TRBV10-3	CAISEQVYGYTF	TGTGCCATCAGTGAACAGGTCTATGGCTACACCTTC
TRBD2	TRBJ2-1	medium-sized	TRBV11-3	CASSLTAGGPYEQFF	TGTGCCAGCAGCTTAACAGCGGGAGGGCCCTATGAGCAGTTCTTC
.	TRBJ2-7	many	TRBV6-1	CASSEQAEYEQYF	TGTGCCAGCAGTGAACAAGCGGAATACGAGCAGTACTTC
.	TRBJ2-4	many	TRBV20-1	CSARERAKNIQYF	TGCAGTGCTAGGGAACGGGCCAAAAACATTCAGTACTTC
.	TRBJ1-2	many	TRBV29-1	CSVEDLPTEESGYTF	TGCAGCGTTGAAGATCTGCCTACGGAAGAATCGGGCTACACCTTC
.	TRBJ2-6	many	TRBV28	CASSLGASGANVLTF	TGTGCCAGCAGTTTAGGGGCCTCTGGGGCCAACGTCCTGACTTTC
.	TRBJ1-5	many	TRBV6-1	CASNLDGSLTQHF	TGTGCCAGCAACCTCGACGGGAGTTTGACCCAGCATTTT
TRBD2	TRBJ2-2	few	TRBV13	CASSLAGGTGELFF	TGTGCCAGCAGCTTAGCGGGAGGAACCGGGGAGCTGTTTTTT
.	TRBJ1-3	many	TRBV27	CASSLSVPGNTIYF	TGTGCCAGCAGTTTATCGGTTCCTGGAAACACCATATATTTT
.	TRBJ2-2	many	TRBV12-3/TRBV12-4	CASSFEGGQNTGELFF	TGTGCCAGCAGTTTCGAGGGCGGGCAGAACACCGGGGAGCTGTTTTTT
.	TRBJ1-2	many	TRBV14	CASSLAGRINIRGYTF	TGTGCCAGCAGCCTCGCGGGCAGGATAAACATCAGGGGCTACACCTTC
.	TRBJ2-4	many	TRBV20-1	CSAPKQLLAKNIQYF	TGCAGTGCTCCCAAGCAGCTACTAGCCAAAAACATTCAGTACTTC
.	TRBJ2-3	many	TRBV5-1	CASSLDVGQDTQYF	TGCGCCAGCAGCTTGGATGTAGGGCAAGATACGCAGTATTTT
.	TRBJ1-1	many	TRBV11-2	CASSSPRARRAFF	TGTGCCAGCAGCTCCCCCCGGGCCCGTCGGGCTTTCTTT
TRBD2	TRBJ2-1	many	TRBV10-3	CAISVQREYRYNEQFF	TGTGCCATCAGTGTTCAGCGGGAGTATCGATACAATGAGCAGTTCTTC
.	TRBJ2-4	large	TRBV19	CASSSGTDSQYF	TGTGCCAGTAGTTCAGGGACTGACTCTCAGTACTTC
.	TRBJ1-5	many	TRBV27	CASSLWGEKDQPQHF	TGTGCCAGCAGTTTGTGGGGAGAAAAAGATCAGCCCCAGCATTTT
.	TRBJ2-2	medium-sized	TRBV6-1	CASSLSWSGDGELFF	TGTGCCAGCAGCCTTTCGTGGTCCGGAGACGGGGAGCTGTTTTTT
.	TRBJ2-1	many	TRBV4-1	CASTPEGINQVGQFF	TGCGCCAGCACACCCGAAGGGATAAACCAAGTGGGGCAGTTCTTC
.	TRBJ2-7	many	TRBV6-2/TRBV6-3	CASSYRYGADGAYEQYF	TGTGCCAGCAGTTACAGGTATGGAGCCGATGGGGCCTACGAGCAGTACTTC
.	TRBJ1-5	many	TRBV12-3/TRBV12-4	CASSLAISGFQPQHF	TGTGCCAGCAGTTTAGCCATCTCAGGGTTTCAGCCCCAGCATTTT
TRBD2	TRBJ2-3	large	TRBV7-2	CASSWASGSTPDTQYF	TGTGCCAGCAGCTGGGCTAGCGGGAGTACACCAGATACGCAGTATTTT
.	TRBJ2-7	many	TRBV7-3	CASSQGLGNYEQYF	TGTGCCAGCAGCCAAGGGTTGGGCAACTACGAGCAGTACTTC
TRBD1	TRBJ2-3	many	TRBV10-3	CAISGGQGWTDTQYF	TGTGCCATCTCAGGGGGACAGGGGTGGACAGATACGCAGTATTTT
TRBD2	TRBJ2-7	many	TRBV18	CASSPAGTGRGEQYF	TGTGCCAGCTCACCAGCCGGGACCGGGAGGGGAGAGCAGTACTTC
.	TRBJ2-7	many	TRBV29-1	CSVVYGFSSYEQYF	TGCAGCGTTGTATACGGGTTCTCCTCCTACGAGCAGTACTTC
.	TRBJ2-1	medium-sized	TRBV7-9	CASSLMLAYNEQFF	TGTGCCAGCAGCTTAATGCTAGCCTACAATGAGCAGTTCTTC
.	TRBJ1-1	many	TRBV12-3/TRBV12-4	CASSSQGSSTEAFF	TGTGCCAGCTCTTCGCAAGGGAGCAGCACTGAAGCTTTCTTT
.	TRBJ2-2	many	TRBV6-1	CASSGPLETGELFF	TGTGCCAGCAGTGGCCCCCTAGAGACCGGGGAGCTGTTTTTT
.	TRBJ2-1	many	TRBV7-6	CASSPGVTWEQFF	TGTGCCAGCAGCCCCGGGGTCACCTGGGAGCAGTTCTTC
TRBD2	TRBJ2-3	many	TRBV5-1	CASSPASGSGDTQYF	TGCGCCAGCAGCCCGGCTAGCGGGAGTGGAGATACGCAGTATTTT
TRBD2	TRBJ2-1	many	TRBV24-1	CATSDTLAGYNEQFF	TGTGCCACCAGTGACACCCTAGCGGGGTACAATGAGCAGTTCTTC
TRBD1	TRBJ2-1	medium-sized	TRBV27	CASSYGQGPFNEQFF	TGTGCCAGCAGTTACGGACAGGGGCCCTTCAATGAGCAGTTCTTC
.	TRBJ2-3	many	TRBV7-2	CASSRGSSDNTQYF	TGTGCCAGCAGCCGGGGGTCTAGCGATAATACGCAGTATTTT
.	TRBJ2-3	many	TRBV6-1	CASSEAEVAADTQYF	TGTGCCAGCAGTGAAGCAGAAGTAGCGGCAGATACGCAGTATTTT
TRBD2	TRBJ2-3	many	TRBV28	CASSLLASGRAEVTDTQYF	TGTGCCAGCAGTTTATTGGCTAGCGGGAGGGCCGAGGTCACAGATACGCAGTATTTT
TRBD1	TRBJ2-3	many	TRBV6-2/TRBV6-3	CASSYGTGFADTQYF	TGTGCCAGCAGTTACGGGACAGGTTTCGCAGATACGCAGTATTTT
TRBD2	TRBJ2-5	many	TRBV5-1	CASRLAVQETQYF	TGCGCCAGCAGACTAGCGGTACAAGAGACCCAGTACTTC
TRBD1	TRBJ1-6	many	TRBV6-5	CASSYGRQSGTASSPLHF	TGTGCCAGCAGTTACGGTCGACAATCAGGGACAGCCAGTTCACCCCTCCACTTT
.	TRBJ2-7	many	TRBV28	CASSLPKARYEQYF	TGTGCCAGCAGTTTACCTAAAGCAAGATACGAGCAGTACTTC
.	TRBJ1-1	many	TRBV13	CASSLGMNTEAFF	TGTGCCAGCAGCTTGGGAATGAACACTGAAGCTTTCTTT
.	TRBJ2-7	many	TRBV3-1	CASSQGDRDLREQYF	TGTGCCAGCAGCCAAGGCGATAGGGACCTACGAGAACAGTACTTC
TRBD1	TRBJ1-1	many	TRBV30	CAGKTGRNTEAFF	TGTGCCGGAAAGACAGGGCGGAACACTGAAGCTTTCTTT
.	TRBJ1-1	many	TRBV24-1	CATSDRDSTEAFF	TGTGCCACCAGTGATCGTGACAGCACTGAAGCTTTCTTT
TRBD1	TRBJ1-6	many	TRBV12-3/TRBV12-4	CASSPTGTGRSPLHF	TGTGCCAGCAGTCCAACGGGGACAGGTCGATCACCCCTCCACTTT
.	TRBJ1-2	many	TRBV19	CASSPQMGVGYTF	TGTGCCAGTAGTCCCCAGATGGGAGTCGGCTACACCTTC
.	TRBJ2-1	many	TRBV7-5	CISVSEAHRGTSSYNEQFF	.
TRBD1	TRBJ1-5	many	TRBV5-5	CASSLGDRVYGNQPQHF	TGTGCCAGCAGCTTGGGTGACAGGGTTTATGGCAATCAGCCCCAGCATTTT